This T cell receptor beta chain was sequenced during a study of blood T cell repertoires in COVID-19. Study context: T cells, B-cell-depleted T cells, or PBMCs supplied cDNA or gDNA.

CDR1 is MDHEN and CDR2 is SYDVKM in the germline V gene. After removal of 6 bases from V and 2 bases from J, the junction contained 10 bases not matched to a gene. The CDR3 extends over 16 amino acids. Here immunoSEQ multiplex PCR was the method, and the copy in TCRdb shows in-frame clones only, minus some. This sample yields 120,000 to 150,000 clones, of which around nine tenths are seen a single time; 8.6% belongs to the top ten. This rearrangement joins TRBV28 to TRBJ1-5; 7 bases are shared with TRBD1. The TCR originated in a woman between 50 and 59 years old with active or convalescent COVID-19. Specimen: peripheral blood. As DNA, the CDR3 is TGTGCCAGCAGGAGGGACAGCTATGGGGGCAATCAGCCCCAGCATTTT. Translation gives CASRRDSYGGNQPQHF.